Each of the 27 T cell receptor beta chains below was sequenced from the same sample in a study of T cells in Graves' hyperthyroidism and ophthalmopathy. Amplified TCR beta CDR3 regions derived from RNA transcripts. A set of HTBI primers served as the primers for a first-round RT-PCR of the TCR CDR3. A single record per CDR3 protein comes from TCRdb applying MiXCR to the multiplex PCR reads. Among 490,000 or so distinct CDR3 sequences listed, approximately 22% were seen once. Sequenced sample: blood. The source is a woman in her 70s with Graves' ophthalmopathy.

V and J are TRBV4-2 and TRBJ2-3, with 14 bases lining up with TRBD2. Germline V gene sequence: CDR1 LGHNA, CDR2 YNFKEQ. V shed 3 bases, J shed 7 bases, and the junction held 6 bases outside the gene matches. CDR3 length: 16 residues. The CDR3 protein is CASSQGTSGSAYTQYF. CDR3 DNA sequence: TGTGCCAGCAGCCAGGGGACTAGCGGGAGTGCATATACGCAGTATTTT.

In this sample, this clonotype turned up a few times. The genes are TRBV5-1 and TRBJ1-3; D remains ambiguous. Germline loops: CDR1 SGHRS, CDR2 YFSETQ. V lost 4 bases and J 0 bases, leaving 11 bases between the germline ends. This CDR3 has 15 amino acids. CDR3: CASSRNTDSGNTIYF. DNA of the CDR3: TGCGCCAGCAGCCGGAATACAGACTCTGGAAACACCATATATTTT. Drawing the rest from reference TRBV5-1 and TRBJ1-3, the complete variable domain is KAGVTQTPRYLIKTRGQQVTLSCSPISGHRSVSWYQQTPGQGLQFLFEYFSETQRNKGNFPGRFSGRQFSNSRSEMNVSTLELGDSALYLCASSRNTDSGNTIYFGEGSWLTVV.

V is TRBV7-3 and J is TRBJ1-3; the D is unclear. Per the germline V gene, CDR1 is SGHTA and CDR2 is FQGTGA. This CDR3 contains 13 residues. The V and J ends lost 4 bases and 2 bases respectively, with 6 bases between them. The CDR3 DNA is TGTGCCAGCAGCTCGGCCGCTGGAAACACCATATATTTT. It translates to CASSSAAGNTIYF.

This clonotype was counted ten times or more. At one of its ends the junction is not consistent with the germline gene, which may arise from a read error. V is TRBV5-1 and J is TRBJ1-5; 10 bases are shared with TRBD1. This CDR3 has 15 amino acids. Germline CDR1 and CDR2: SGHRS and YFSETQ. CDR3 protein: CASSLGTGGNQPQHF. CDR3 nucleotides: TGTGCCAGCAGTTTAGGGACAGGGGGCAATCAGCCCCAGCATTTT. Full variable domain (rest looked up from reference TRBV5-1 and TRBJ1-5): KAGVTQTPRYLIKTRGQQVTLSCSPISGHRSVSWYQQTPGQGLQFLFEYFSETQRNKGNFPGRFSGRQFSNSRSEMNVSTLELGDSALYLCASSLGTGGNQPQHFGDGTRLSIL.

The V call is TRBV3-1, the J call TRBJ2-3; the D gene is possibly TRBD2 (5 bases). Deletions cut 0 bases from V and 0 bases from J, with 7 bases between. Germline lookup yields CDR1 LGHDT and CDR2 YNNKEL (reference sequence). The CDR3 covers 15 residues. CDR3 coding DNA: TGTGCCAGCAGCCAAGAACGGGAAAGCACAGATACGCAGTATTTT. This gives the protein CASSQERESTDTQYF.

There are many counts of this clonotype. In DNA, the CDR3 is TGTGCCAGCACCCACCGGGACAGGGTCGATGAGCAGTTCTTC. Protein: CASTHRDRVDEQFF. The gene calls are TRBV12-3 or TRBV12-4 and TRBJ2-1; 9 positions agree with TRBD1. J gave up 8 bases and V 7 bases, and 9 bases lay outside the gene matches. This CDR3 comprises 14 residues.

This chain joins TRBV6-1 and TRBJ1-4; D remains ambiguous. The CDR3 length is 13 residues. The germline V gene encodes CDR1 MNHNS and CDR2 SASEGT. V dropped 6 bases and J dropped 9 bases, with 14 bases sitting between them. Here the CDR3 DNA reads TGTGCCAGCAGCGAATACCTTTCACAAAAACTGTTTTTT. The encoded protein is CASSEYLSQKLFF.

This clonotype was counted ten times or more. The chain recombines TRBV2 with TRBJ2-2; weak D call: TRBD1 (5 bases). The CDR3 length is 15 residues. V lost 3 bases and J lost 6, with 14 bases in between. Germline CDR1 is SNHLY and CDR2 is FYNNEI. CDR3 nucleotides: TGTGCCAGCAGTGATCCGGCAGGGCTAGCCGGGGAGCTGTTTTTT. This codes for CASSDPAGLAGELFF. The whole variable domain, filled in from reference TRBV2 and TRBJ2-2, reads EPEVTQTPSHQVTQMGQEVILRCVPISNHLYFYWYRQILGQKVEFLVSFYNNEISEKSEIFDDQFSVERPDGSNFTLKIRSTKLEDSAMYFCASSDPAGLAGELFFGEGSRLTVL.

The J gene is TRBJ2-7, the V gene TRBV27, with D uncertain. Germline V gene lookup returns CDR1 MNHEY and CDR2 SMNVEV (reference sequence). V was trimmed by 5 bases and J by 0 bases, leaving 8 bases between them. The CDR3 totals 13 residues. CDR3 coding DNA: TGTGCCAGCAGTGTAAGTCTCTCCTACGAGCAGTACTTC. Its translation: CASSVSLSYEQYF.

This clonotype is a singleton in its sample. It may be a read error: a sequence one base away is much more abundant. The V and J genes are TRBV12-3 or TRBV12-4 and TRBJ1-1, with D tentatively TRBD1 (6 bases). This CDR3 contains 14 residues. The CDR3 DNA follows: TGTGCCAGCAGCCGGGACACCCCTAACACTGAATCTTTCTTT. This codes for CASSRDTPNTESFF.

This clonotype has a handful of counts. The chain employs TRBV4-1 and TRBJ2-5; perhaps TRBD1 as D (6 bases). CDR1 is MGHRA, CDR2 YSYEKL, per germline. V dropped 3 bases and J dropped 1 base, with 15 bases sitting between them. CDR3 length equals 16 residues. CDR3 protein: CASSHGAKGGQETQYF. The CDR3 bases are TGCGCCAGCAGCCACGGAGCTAAAGGGGGCCAAGAGACCCAGTACTTC.

This clonotype was found a few times. A much bigger clone sits one base away, suggesting this may be a read error. V and J are TRBV7-3 and TRBJ1-1; a possible D gene is TRBD1 (5 bases). In germline, CDR1 is SGHTA, CDR2 FQGTGA. The CDR3 is 15 amino acids. The germline V and J ends were trimmed by 5 bases and 6 bases, with 19 bases remaining between them. In nucleotides, the CDR3 is TGTGCCAGCAGCCCAGTGGGGGTCGGAGGCGCTGAAGCTTTCTTT. Residues: CASSPVGVGGAEAFF.

This clonotype occurred many times. The chain combines TRBV27 with TRBJ1-1, with a weak D call TRBD1 (5 bases). V lost 2 bases, J lost 4 bases, and 20 bases lay in between. The CDR3 covers 17 residues. From germline, CDR1 is MNHEY and CDR2 SMNVEV (reference sequence). CDR3 bases: TGTGCCAGCAGTTTAACTCGGGACCGAATAATGTCCACTGAAGCTTTCTTT. Translating it yields CASSLTRDRIMSTEAFF.

This clonotype was recorded at least ten times. The chain combines TRBV12-3 or TRBV12-4 with TRBJ1-5; 7 positions match TRBD1. The trim removed 6 bases at V and 4 bases at J, leaving 3 bases unmatched. This CDR3 has 13 residues. CDR3 nucleotides: TGTGCCAGCAGCATACAGGGGAATCAGCCCCAGCATTTT. Its translation is CASSIQGNQPQHF.

This clonotype was seen a handful of times. This chain uses TRBV10-2 with TRBJ1-1; no firm D call. Trimming removed 2 bases at V and 9 bases at J, with 7 bases between. Germline V lookup: CDR1 WSHSY, CDR2 SAAADI. CDR3 length: 11 residues. The CDR3 here is CASSEAQKAFF. In DNA, the CDR3 is TGCGCCAGCAGTGAGGCCCAGAAAGCTTTCTTT.

The V gene is TRBV4-3, the J gene TRBJ2-7, with TRBD1 identical over 12 bases. Trimming at V came to 0 bases and at J to 3 bases, leaving 6 bases not matched to a gene. This CDR3 comprises 17 residues. The germline gives CDR1 LGHNA, CDR2 YSLEER. CDR3 sequence (DNA): TGCGCCAGCAGCCAAGATTCGGGACAGGGGGCTTTCTACGAGCAGTACTTC. Protein sequence: CASSQDSGQGAFYEQYF.

This clonotype was detected a few times. This chain links TRBV6-1 with TRBJ1-2, with a tentative D call TRBD1 (6 bases). Germline lookup yields CDR1 MNHNS and CDR2 SASEGT. The CDR3 length is 16 residues. V was cut by 6 bases and J by 2 bases, with 19 bases left in between. Written as DNA, the CDR3 is TGTGCCAGCAGCCAAGAATGGGGGCAGGGGAACTATGGCTACACCTTC. Residues: CASSQEWGQGNYGYTF.

This chain joins TRBV10-1 and TRBJ2-5, with D possibly TRBD2 on 6 matching bases. Trimming pared 3 bases from V and 4 bases from J, leaving 9 bases between. This CDR3 spans 13 amino acids. The germline V gene encodes CDR1 WNHNN and CDR2 SYGVQD (reference sequence). This chain's CDR3 is CASSEGAGETQYF. The DNA for the CDR3 is TGCGCCAGCAGTGAAGGAGCGGGAGAGACCCAGTACTTC.

V usage is TRBV9 and J usage is TRBJ2-1, with 10 bases lining up with TRBD2. Germline V gene sequence: CDR1 SGDLS, CDR2 YYNGEE. This CDR3 is built from 17 residues. The J segment lost 3 bases and the V segment lost 3 bases, leaving 9 bases of the junction unmatched. The CDR3 region is CASSEGELAGRYNEQFF. CDR3 DNA sequence: TGTGCCAGCAGCGAGGGGGAACTAGCGGGACGCTACAATGAGCAGTTCTTC.

In regard to this clonotype: A junction end diverges from the germline sequence, so it may reflect a read error. This chain connects TRBV6-1 to TRBJ1-2, with D hard to call. The CDR3 sequence is 14 residues long. The V gene's germline CDR1 is MNHNS and CDR2 SASEGT. This CDR3 is CASSLTDTNYGHTF. The CDR3 bases are TGTGCCAGCAGCCTAACTGACACTAACTATGGCCACACCTTC.

The gene calls are TRBV28 and TRBJ2-4; no clear D. The CDR3 runs 17 residues. The V end lost 3 bases, the J end lost 0 bases, and 15 bases lay between the germline ends. Germline lookup yields CDR1 MDHEN and CDR2 SYDVKM. The CDR3 coding sequence is TGTGCCAGCAGTTTGGAGTCGGGCACCAGAGCCAAAAACATTCAGTACTTC. Protein product: CASSLESGTRAKNIQYF.

The rearrangement links TRBV2 to TRBJ2-5; D call uncertain. Germline V CDR1 and CDR2: SNHLY, FYNNEI. The V and J ends lost 11 bases and 5 bases respectively, with 12 bases between them. The CDR3 is 11 residues long. CDR3 residues: CAGSVRETQYF. As DNA, the CDR3 is TGTGCCGGATCAGTGAGGGAGACCCAGTACTTC.

V gene TRBV24-1 combines with J gene TRBJ2-7, with TRBD2 identical over 10 bases. Germline values: CDR1 KGHDR, CDR2 SFDVKD. The V gene end was trimmed by 1 base and the J gene end by 2 bases; junction bases not matched to a gene: 13. This CDR3 contains 19 residues. The CDR3 nucleotides are TGTGCCACCAGTGATTTAGAACTAGCGGGACGTGAACTTACCTACGAGCAGTACTTC. Its protein is CATSDLELAGRELTYEQYF.

This clonotype was detected a few times. The gene calls are TRBV29-1 and TRBJ1-1; D unresolved. Germline-derived CDR1 and CDR2 are SQVTM and ANQGSEA. There are 12 residues in the CDR3. V was pared by 3 bases and J by 6 bases, with 11 bases between. CDR3 bases: TGCAGCGTTGATCGCGGTTTCGCTGAAGCTTTCTTT. Its protein product is CSVDRGFAEAFF.

This clonotype has only one observation. This may stem from a read error, because a much larger clone lies one nucleotide away. The J gene is TRBJ1-1, the V gene TRBV6-5; no definite D call. CDR3 length: 12 amino acids. The V gene lost 7 bases and the J gene lost 4 bases, with 10 bases spanning the gap. Germline CDR1 is MNHEY and CDR2 is SVGAGI. The CDR3 reads CASTEASTEAFF. The CDR3 nucleotides read TGTGCCAGCACAGAAGCGTCCACTGAAGCTTTCTTT.

This clonotype was seen ten or more times. The rearrangement links TRBV28 to TRBJ1-1, with D possibly matching TRBD1 (5 bases). The V end was cut by 3 bases, the J end by 1 base, with 15 bases between. This CDR3 comprises 16 residues. The germline gives CDR1 MDHEN, CDR2 SYDVKM. In DNA form, the CDR3 reads TGTGCCAGCAGTTTTGTATTGGGACGGACGAACACTGAAGCTTTCTTT. Translating it yields CASSFVLGRTNTEAFF.

In this sample, this clonotype turned up a few times. V usage is TRBV6-5 and J usage is TRBJ1-2; D remains unclear. The germline CDR1 and CDR2 sequences are MNHEY and SVGAGI. Trimming cost V 2 bases and J 8 bases, with 9 bases left between them. This CDR3 contains 12 residues. CDR3 DNA: TGTGCCAGCAGTTACGAGGGTGGCGGCTACACCTTC. It is translated as CASSYEGGGYTF.